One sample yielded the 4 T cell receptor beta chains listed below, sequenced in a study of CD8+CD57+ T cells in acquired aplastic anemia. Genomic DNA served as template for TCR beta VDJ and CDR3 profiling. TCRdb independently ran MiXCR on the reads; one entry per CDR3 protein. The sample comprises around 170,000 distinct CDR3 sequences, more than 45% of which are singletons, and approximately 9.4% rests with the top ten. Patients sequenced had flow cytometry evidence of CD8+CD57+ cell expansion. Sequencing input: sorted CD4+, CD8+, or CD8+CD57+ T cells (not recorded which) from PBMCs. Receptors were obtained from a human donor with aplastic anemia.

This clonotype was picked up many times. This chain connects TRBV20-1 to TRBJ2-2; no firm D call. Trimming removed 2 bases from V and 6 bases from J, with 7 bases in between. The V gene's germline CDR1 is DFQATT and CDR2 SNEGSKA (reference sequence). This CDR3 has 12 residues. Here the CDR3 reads CSARMGAGELFF. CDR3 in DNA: TGCAGTGCTAGAATGGGTGCCGGGGAGCTGTTTTTT.

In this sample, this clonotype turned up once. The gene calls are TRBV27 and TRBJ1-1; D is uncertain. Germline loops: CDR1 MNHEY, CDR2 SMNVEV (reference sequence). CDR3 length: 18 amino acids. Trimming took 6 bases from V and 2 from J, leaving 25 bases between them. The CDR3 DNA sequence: TGTGCCAGCAGCCCAACAGCAACGAGGGTTGGATCAAACACTGAAGCTTTCTTT. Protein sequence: CASSPTATRVGSNTEAFF.

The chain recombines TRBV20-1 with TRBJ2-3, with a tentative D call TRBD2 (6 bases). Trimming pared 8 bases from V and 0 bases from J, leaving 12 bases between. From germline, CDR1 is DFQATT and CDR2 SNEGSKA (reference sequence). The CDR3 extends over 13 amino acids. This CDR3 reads CSPGTSSTDTQYF. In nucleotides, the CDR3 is TGCAGTCCCGGGACTTCTAGCACAGATACGCAGTATTTT.

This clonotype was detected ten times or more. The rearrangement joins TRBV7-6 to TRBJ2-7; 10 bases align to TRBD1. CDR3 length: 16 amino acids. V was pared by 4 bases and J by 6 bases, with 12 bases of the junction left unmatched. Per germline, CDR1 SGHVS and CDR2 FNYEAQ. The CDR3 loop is CASSSNQPGTGAEQYF. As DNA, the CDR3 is TGTGCCAGCAGCTCGAACCAGCCCGGGACAGGGGCCGAGCAGTACTTC.